This T cell receptor (beta chain) was sequenced in a study of blood T cell repertoires in COVID-19. About the study: In each case, the material was cDNA or gDNA derived from T cells, B-cell-depleted T cells, or PBMCs.

Authors' methods: It was from reference gene primer amplification that nucleated cell counts were estimated. Profiled with immunoSEQ multiplex PCR; TCRdb holds only in-frame clones, not every one. That table supplies the V and J calls and clone size; D and trimming were determined from the DNA. The table lists about 350,000 clones, approximately 89% of them singletons. This clone was counted once. Trimming left V 0 bases short and J 4 bases short, with 9 bases between. Per germline, CDR1 SGHTA and CDR2 FQGNSA. The CDR3 sequence is 15 residues long. The chain employs TRBV7-2 and TRBJ2-2; D ambiguous. The receptor comes from a woman aged 60-75 years with COVID-19, enrolled during active disease. The sample was peripheral blood. This chain's CDR3 is CASSLALSGTGELFF. The CDR3, as DNA: TGTGCCAGCAGCTTAGCGCTTTCCGGCACCGGGGAGCTGTTTTTT.